This entry concerns a single T cell receptor beta chain. Germline CDR1 MNHEY, CDR2 SMNVEV (reference sequence). The CDR3 sequence is 15 residues long. V lost 2 bases, J lost 4 bases, and 11 bases lay in between. The sample is drawn from a study of vaccination and CD4 T cells after COVID-19. Study summary: SARS-CoV-2 PCR on nasal swabs had been positive for the convalescent patients; several were mild and one was severe.

Positive SARS-CoV-2 PCR tests in convalescent patients dated from March to December 2020, pre-Alpha, Beta and Delta. TCRdb processed the PCR reads anew with MiXCR; each CDR3 protein has one entry. This table has around 16,000 distinct CDR3 sequences, less than 70% appearing once. This sequence joins TRBV27 and TRBJ2-2; D not certain. The TCR comes from a human donor who had recovered from COVID-19. Sequencing was performed on CD4+ T cells from blood, taken after SARS-CoV-2 vaccination. CDR3 coding DNA: TGTGCCAGCAGTTTAACACTAAGGGTCACCGGGGAGCTGTTTTTT. Protein: CASSLTLRVTGELFF.